Sequencing of this T cell receptor beta chain was carried out in a study of blood T cell repertoires in COVID-19. The overall study: The origin of the acute and convalescent COVID-19 samples was the United States, Italy and Spain.

This CDR3 is 15 amino acids long. The V end lost 6 bases, the J end lost 2 bases, and 15 bases lay between the germline ends. Germline V lookup: CDR1 ENHRY, CDR2 SYGVKD. Authors' data handling: For nucleated cells, counts were estimated from reference gene primer amplification. Some clones are missing from TCRdb's copy, which holds only in-frame ones; the method was immunoSEQ multiplex PCR. The DNA was the basis for D and trimming; V, J and clone size are from that table. The table includes nearly 200,000 clones, approximately 80% detected once. V gene TRBV10-3 combines with J gene TRBJ2-3; TRBD2 might be the D (7 bases). What was sequenced was peripheral blood. The clonotype originates from a human donor in a cohort sampled during active COVID-19. The CDR3: CAIRTLGGLTDTQYF. The CDR3 coding sequence is TGTGCCATCAGGACCCTCGGGGGGCTCACAGATACGCAGTATTTT.